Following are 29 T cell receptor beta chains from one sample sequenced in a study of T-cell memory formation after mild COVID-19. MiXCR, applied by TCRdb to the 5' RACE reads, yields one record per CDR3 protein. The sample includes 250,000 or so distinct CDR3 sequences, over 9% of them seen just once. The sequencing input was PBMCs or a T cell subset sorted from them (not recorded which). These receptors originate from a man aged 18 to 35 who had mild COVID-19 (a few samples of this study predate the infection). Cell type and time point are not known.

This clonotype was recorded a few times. CDR3 in amino acids: CASSLVAGAKKETQYF. CDR3 nucleotides: TGCGCCAGCAGCTTAGTAGCGGGGGCCAAAAAAGAGACCCAGTACTTC. The chain combines TRBV5-1 with TRBJ2-5; 9 bases match TRBD2. CDR1 and CDR2 from the germline V gene are SGHRS and YFSETQ. V lost 2 bases and J lost 3; bases outside the gene matches: 8. The CDR3 contains 16 residues.

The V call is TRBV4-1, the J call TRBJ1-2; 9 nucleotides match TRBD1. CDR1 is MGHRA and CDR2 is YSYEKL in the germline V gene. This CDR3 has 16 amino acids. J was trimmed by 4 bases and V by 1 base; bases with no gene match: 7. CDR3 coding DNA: TGCGCCAGCAGCCAAGCCCCGGGACAGGGAATCTATGGCTACACCTTC. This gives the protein CASSQAPGQGIYGYTF.

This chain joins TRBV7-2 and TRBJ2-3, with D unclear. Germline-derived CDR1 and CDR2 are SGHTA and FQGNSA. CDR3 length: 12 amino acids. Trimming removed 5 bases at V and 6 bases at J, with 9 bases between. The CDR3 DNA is TGTGCCAGCAGCCCCTACTCGGATACGCAGTATTTT. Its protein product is CASSPYSDTQYF.

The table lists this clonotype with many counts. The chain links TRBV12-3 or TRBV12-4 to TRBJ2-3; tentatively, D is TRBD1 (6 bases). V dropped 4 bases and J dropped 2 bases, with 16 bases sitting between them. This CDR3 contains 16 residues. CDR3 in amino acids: CASSSGAGSFTDTQYF. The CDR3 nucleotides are TGTGCCAGCAGTTCAGGGGCCGGTTCCTTCACAGATACGCAGTATTTT.

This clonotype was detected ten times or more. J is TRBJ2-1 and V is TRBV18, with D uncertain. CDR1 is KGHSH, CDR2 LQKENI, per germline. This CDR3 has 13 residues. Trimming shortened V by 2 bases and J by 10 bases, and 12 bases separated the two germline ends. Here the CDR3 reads CASSPSGRGEQFF. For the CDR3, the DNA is TGTGCCAGCTCACCATCCGGAAGAGGCGAGCAGTTCTTC.

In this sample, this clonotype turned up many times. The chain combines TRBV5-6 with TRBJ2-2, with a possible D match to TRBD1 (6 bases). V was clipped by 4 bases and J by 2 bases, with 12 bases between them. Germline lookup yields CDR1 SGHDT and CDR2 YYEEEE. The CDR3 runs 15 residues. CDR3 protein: CASSPYRVNTGELFF. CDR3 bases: TGTGCCAGCAGCCCTTACAGGGTTAACACCGGGGAGCTGTTTTTT.

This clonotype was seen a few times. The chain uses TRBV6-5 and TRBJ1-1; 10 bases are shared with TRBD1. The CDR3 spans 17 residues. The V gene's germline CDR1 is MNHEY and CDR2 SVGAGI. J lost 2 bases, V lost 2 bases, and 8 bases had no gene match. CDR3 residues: CASSYQGTGVFNTEAFF. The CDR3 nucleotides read TGTGCCAGCAGTTACCAAGGGACAGGGGTGTTCAACACTGAAGCTTTCTTT.

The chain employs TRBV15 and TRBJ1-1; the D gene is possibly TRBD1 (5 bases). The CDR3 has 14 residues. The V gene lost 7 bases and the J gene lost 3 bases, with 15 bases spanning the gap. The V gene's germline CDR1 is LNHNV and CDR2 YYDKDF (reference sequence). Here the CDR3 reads CATTQTQGYTEAFF. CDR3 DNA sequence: TGTGCCACCACCCAGACGCAGGGATACACTGAAGCTTTCTTT.

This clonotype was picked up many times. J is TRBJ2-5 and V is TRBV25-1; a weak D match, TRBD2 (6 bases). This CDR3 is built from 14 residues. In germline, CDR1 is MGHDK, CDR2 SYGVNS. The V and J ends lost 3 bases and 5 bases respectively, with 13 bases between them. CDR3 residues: CASSESRDFETQYF. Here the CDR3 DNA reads TGTGCCAGCAGTGAGTCCCGGGACTTCGAGACCCAGTACTTC.

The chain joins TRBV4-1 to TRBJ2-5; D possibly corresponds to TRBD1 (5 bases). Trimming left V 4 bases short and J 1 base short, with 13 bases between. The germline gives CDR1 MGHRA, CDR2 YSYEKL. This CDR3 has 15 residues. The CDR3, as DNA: TGCGCCAGCAGCCGAGTAGGGGCCGGCCAAGAGACCCAGTACTTC. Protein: CASSRVGAGQETQYF.

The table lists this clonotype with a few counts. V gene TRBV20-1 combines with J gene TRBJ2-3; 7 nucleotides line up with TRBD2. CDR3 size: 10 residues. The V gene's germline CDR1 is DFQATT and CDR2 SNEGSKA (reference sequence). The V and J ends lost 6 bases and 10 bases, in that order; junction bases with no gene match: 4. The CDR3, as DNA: TGCAGTGCAGGACTAGGCCCGCAGTATTTT. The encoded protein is CSAGLGPQYF.

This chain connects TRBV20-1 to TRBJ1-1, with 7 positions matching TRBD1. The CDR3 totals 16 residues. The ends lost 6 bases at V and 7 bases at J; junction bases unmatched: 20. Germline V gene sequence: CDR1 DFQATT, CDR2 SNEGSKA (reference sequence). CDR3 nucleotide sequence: TGCAGTGCCGCACCCCCGGACAGGCCGGATTGGGGTGAAGCTTTCTTT. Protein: CSAAPPDRPDWGEAFF.

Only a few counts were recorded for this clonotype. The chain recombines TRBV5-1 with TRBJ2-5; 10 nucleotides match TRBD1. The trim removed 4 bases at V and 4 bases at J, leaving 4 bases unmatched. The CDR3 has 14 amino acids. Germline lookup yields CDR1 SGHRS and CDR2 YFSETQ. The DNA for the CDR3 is TGCGCCAGCAGCGTGACAGGGGGCGGAGAGACCCAGTACTTC. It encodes CASSVTGGGETQYF.

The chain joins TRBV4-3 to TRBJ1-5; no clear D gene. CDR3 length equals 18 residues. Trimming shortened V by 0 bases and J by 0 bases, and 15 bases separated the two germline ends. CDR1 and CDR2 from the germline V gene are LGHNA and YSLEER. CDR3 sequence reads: CASSQDLGQRRSNQPQHF. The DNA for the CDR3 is TGCGCCAGCAGCCAAGATTTGGGCCAGCGGCGTAGCAATCAGCCCCAGCATTTT.

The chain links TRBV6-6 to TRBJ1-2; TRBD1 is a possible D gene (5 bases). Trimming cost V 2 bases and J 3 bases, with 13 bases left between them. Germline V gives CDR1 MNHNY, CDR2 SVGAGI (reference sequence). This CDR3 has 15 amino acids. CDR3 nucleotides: TGTGCCAGCAGTTACCCAGCAGGGCGGGACTATGGCTACACCTTC. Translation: CASSYPAGRDYGYTF.

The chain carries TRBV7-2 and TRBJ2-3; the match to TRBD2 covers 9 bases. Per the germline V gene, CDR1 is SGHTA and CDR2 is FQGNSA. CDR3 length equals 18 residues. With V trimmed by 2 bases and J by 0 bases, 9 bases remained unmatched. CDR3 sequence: CASSLRAGGFGSTDTQYF. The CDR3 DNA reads TGTGCCAGCAGCTTAAGAGCGGGGGGATTCGGTAGCACAGATACGCAGTATTTT.

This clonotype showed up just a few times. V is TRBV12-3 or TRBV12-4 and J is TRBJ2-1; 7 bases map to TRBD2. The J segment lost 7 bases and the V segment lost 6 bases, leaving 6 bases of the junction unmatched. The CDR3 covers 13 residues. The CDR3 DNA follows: TGTGCCAGCAGCCCCTCCGGGGGGAATGAGCAGTTCTTC. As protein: CASSPSGGNEQFF.

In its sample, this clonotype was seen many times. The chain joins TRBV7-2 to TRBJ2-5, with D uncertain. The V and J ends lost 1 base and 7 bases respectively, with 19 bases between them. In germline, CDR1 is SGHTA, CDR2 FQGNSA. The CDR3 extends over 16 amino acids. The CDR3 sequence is CASSLEYATTPMTQYF. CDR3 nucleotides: TGTGCCAGCAGCTTAGAATACGCCACGACTCCAATGACCCAGTACTTC.

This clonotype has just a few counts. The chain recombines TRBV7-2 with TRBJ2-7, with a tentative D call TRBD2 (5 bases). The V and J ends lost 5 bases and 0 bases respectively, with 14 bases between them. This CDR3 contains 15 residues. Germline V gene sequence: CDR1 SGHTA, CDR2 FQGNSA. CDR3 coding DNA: TGTGCCAGCAGCCCTGAGCCCAGCGGCTCCTACGAGCAGTACTTC. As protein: CASSPEPSGSYEQYF. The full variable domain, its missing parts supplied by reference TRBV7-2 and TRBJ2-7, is GAGVSQSPSNKVTEKGKDVELRCDPISGHTALYWYRQSLGQGLEFLIYFQGNSAPDKSGLPSDRFSAERTGGSVSTLTIQRTQQEDSAVYLCASSPEPSGSYEQYFGPGTRLTVT.

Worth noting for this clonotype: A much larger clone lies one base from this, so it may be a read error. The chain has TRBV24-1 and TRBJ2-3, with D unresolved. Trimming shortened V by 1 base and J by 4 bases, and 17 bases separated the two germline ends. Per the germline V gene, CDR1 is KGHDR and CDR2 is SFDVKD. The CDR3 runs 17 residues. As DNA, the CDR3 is TGTGCCACCAGTGATTTTCCGGAATGGCCAAGCGCAGATACGCAGTATTTT. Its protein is CATSDFPEWPSADTQYF.

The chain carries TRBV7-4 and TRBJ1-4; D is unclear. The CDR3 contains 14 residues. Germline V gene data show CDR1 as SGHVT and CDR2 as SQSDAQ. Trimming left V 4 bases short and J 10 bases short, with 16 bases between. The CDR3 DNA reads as TGTGCCAGCAGCTCGCGGGCCGTATCCGGAAAACTGTTTTTT. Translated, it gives CASSSRAVSGKLFF.

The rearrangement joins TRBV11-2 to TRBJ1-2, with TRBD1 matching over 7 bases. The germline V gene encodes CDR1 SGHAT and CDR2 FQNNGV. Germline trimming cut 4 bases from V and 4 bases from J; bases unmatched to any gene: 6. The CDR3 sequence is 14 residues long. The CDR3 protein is CASSYDRAGYGYTF. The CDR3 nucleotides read TGTGCCAGCAGCTACGACAGGGCCGGCTATGGCTACACCTTC.

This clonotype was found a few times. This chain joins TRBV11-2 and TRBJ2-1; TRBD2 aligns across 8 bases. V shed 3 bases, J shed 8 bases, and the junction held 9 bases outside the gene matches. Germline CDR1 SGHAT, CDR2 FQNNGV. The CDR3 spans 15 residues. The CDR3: CASSFEAGEGYEQFF. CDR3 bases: TGTGCCAGCAGCTTCGAAGCGGGGGAGGGCTATGAGCAGTTCTTC.

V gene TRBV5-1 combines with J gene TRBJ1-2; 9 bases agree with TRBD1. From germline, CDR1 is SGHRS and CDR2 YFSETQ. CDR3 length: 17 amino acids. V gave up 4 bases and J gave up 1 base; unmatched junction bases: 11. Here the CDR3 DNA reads TGCGCCAGCAGCACCTCCGGGACAGGGCCCTTTAACTATGGCTACACCTTC. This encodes CASSTSGTGPFNYGYTF.

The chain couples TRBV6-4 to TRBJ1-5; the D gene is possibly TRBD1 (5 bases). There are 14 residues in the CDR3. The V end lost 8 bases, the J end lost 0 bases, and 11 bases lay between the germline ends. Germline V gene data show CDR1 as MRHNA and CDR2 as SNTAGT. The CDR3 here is CASDSRHSNQPQHF. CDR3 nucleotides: TGTGCCAGCGACAGTCGTCATAGCAATCAGCCCCAGCATTTT.

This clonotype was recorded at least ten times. The CDR3 DNA follows: TGTGCCAGCAGTTACACGGGACCCCAGGATACGCAGTATTTT. Encoded protein: CASSYTGPQDTQYF. The chain recombines TRBV6-6 with TRBJ2-3; D may correspond to TRBD1 or TRBD2 (5 bases each). Germline values: CDR1 MNHNY, CDR2 SVGAGI (reference sequence). V dropped 2 bases and J dropped 6 bases, with 12 bases sitting between them. There are 14 residues in the CDR3.

CDR3 loop: CASRGGTGDYEQYF. The CDR3 DNA follows: TGTGCCAGTAGAGGGGGGACAGGGGACTACGAGCAGTACTTC. The rearrangement joins TRBV19 to TRBJ2-7; the match to TRBD1 covers 10 bases. Germline lookup yields CDR1 LNHDA and CDR2 SQIVND (reference sequence). V was clipped by 6 bases and J by 3 bases; unmatched bases: 5. The CDR3 totals 14 residues.

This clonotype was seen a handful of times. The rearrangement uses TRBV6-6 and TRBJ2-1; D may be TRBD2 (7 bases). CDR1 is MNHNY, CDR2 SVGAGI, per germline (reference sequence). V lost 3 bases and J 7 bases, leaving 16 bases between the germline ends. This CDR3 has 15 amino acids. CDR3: CASSYGGGAPNEQFF. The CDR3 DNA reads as TGTGCCAGCAGTTATGGGGGGGGCGCCCCTAATGAGCAGTTCTTC.

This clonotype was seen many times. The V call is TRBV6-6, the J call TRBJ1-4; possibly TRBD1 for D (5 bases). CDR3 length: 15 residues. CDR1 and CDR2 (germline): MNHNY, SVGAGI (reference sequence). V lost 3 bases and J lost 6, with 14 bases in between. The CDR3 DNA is TGTGCCAGCAGTTATGGGGCGCAGGCTCATGAAAAACTGTTTTTT. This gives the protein CASSYGAQAHEKLFF.